This TCR beta chain comes out of a study of Ad26.COV2.S vaccination and SARS-CoV-2 variants. Study details: Intramuscular Ad26.COV2.S at 5x10^10 or 1x10^11 viral particles. Study outcomes and limitations: It was reported that spike-specific CD8+ and CD4+ T cell responses were substantially broad after vaccination. Among vaccine recipients, spike-specific TCR breadth exceeded that of placebo recipients.

Indicated treatment: some 20 received Ad26.COV2.S at low or high dose, single or two shots; several received placebo; per-sample allocation not given. Each sample was drawn 63 days after the first injection (of vaccine or placebo). An adult donor aged 18-55 years was enrolled in Boston. Using immunoSEQ multiplex PCR, the repertoire was profiled, and TCRdb retains in-frame clones only, with some absent. Seen here are about 680,000 clones, around 89% observed once, and the top ten hold around 1.4%. In the case of this clone: No antigen is known for it.

CDR3 length equals 15 residues. Germline CDR1 and CDR2: MNHEY and SVGAGI. V was pared by 6 bases and J by 3 bases, with 7 bases of the junction left unmatched. Sequenced material: peripheral blood, taken in a trial of Ad26.COV2.S vaccine versus placebo. The rearrangement uses TRBV6-5 and TRBJ2-5; 10 bases align to TRBD2. The TCR was taken from a person between 18 and 65 years old who received the Ad26.COV2.S COVID-19 vaccine or a placebo. The chain's CDR3 is CASSLIAGGKETQYF. The DNA for the CDR3 is TGTGCCAGCAGCCTTATAGCGGGAGGAAAAGAGACCCAGTACTTC.